This passage covers 30 T cell receptor beta chains from one sample sequenced in a study of technical replicates of blood from a few donors. Data came from immunoSEQ multiplex PCR; TCRdb stores just in-frame clones and leaves some out. Here the sample spans 60,000 or so clones, about 96% being singletons. Material for sequencing was T cells isolated from PBMCs. The receptor set was obtained from a human donor in good health.

The chain links TRBV6-5 to TRBJ2-7; 8 bases map to TRBD2. The CDR3 has 14 residues. V trimming: 6 bases; J trimming: 3 bases; junction bases outside the gene matches: 7. Germline V gene data show CDR1 as MNHEY and CDR2 as SVGAGI. For the CDR3, the DNA is TGTGCCAGCAGCTCCTATAGCGGGAACTACGAGCAGTACTTC. Protein product: CASSSYSGNYEQYF.

The rearrangement links TRBV6-1 to TRBJ2-4; TRBD1 aligns across 9 bases. CDR3 length equals 13 residues. The ends lost 0 bases at V and 16 bases at J; junction bases unmatched: 7. The germline gives CDR1 MNHNS, CDR2 SASEGT. The CDR3 region is CASSEALGQGRYF. The DNA of the CDR3 is TGTGCCAGCAGTGAAGCCTTGGGACAGGGCAGATACTTC.

The V and J genes are TRBV12-1 and TRBJ1-1. TRBV12-1 is labeled a pseudogene. This CDR3 spans 14 amino acids. The CDR3 sequence: CASSFAGGGNEAFF. Written as DNA, the CDR3 is TGTGCCAGCAGCTTTGCGGGGGGGGGAAATGAAGCTTTCTTT.

The chain recombines TRBV7-9 with TRBJ2-3; no clear D gene. This CDR3 contains 12 residues. The V and J ends lost 1 base and 14 bases respectively, with 13 bases between them. The V gene's germline CDR1 is SEHNR and CDR2 FQNEAQ (reference sequence). The chain's CDR3 is CASSLVQANRYF. The CDR3 bases are TGTGCCAGCAGCTTAGTCCAGGCTAACCGGTATTTT.

The chain uses TRBV28 and TRBJ2-6; TRBD1 is a possible D gene (5 bases). The CDR3 is 20 amino acids. Trimming cost V 6 bases and J 4 bases, with 28 bases left between them. CDR1 MDHEN and CDR2 SYDVKM come from the germline V gene. In DNA, the CDR3 is TGTGCCAGCAGATCCCCGCTTCCCGTCACAGGTCGGCGGGGGGCCAACGTCCTGACTTTC. Translating gives CASRSPLPVTGRRGANVLTF.

This sequence joins TRBV28 and TRBJ2-7; unclear D gene. This CDR3 contains 15 residues. CDR1 is MDHEN, CDR2 SYDVKM, per germline. Trimming cost V 5 bases and J 5 bases, with 19 bases left between them. The chain's CDR3 is CASSPPTTGIHEQYF. The CDR3 DNA sequence: TGTGCCAGCAGTCCCCCGACGACTGGAATCCACGAGCAGTACTTC.

This sequence joins TRBV4-1 and TRBJ2-1, with a weak D call TRBD1 (6 bases). This CDR3 spans 16 amino acids. V was clipped by 6 bases and J by 5 bases, with 20 bases between them. CDR1 MGHRA and CDR2 YSYEKL come from the germline V gene. The CDR3 spells CASRRRQDEPNNEQFF. The CDR3, as DNA: TGCGCCAGCAGACGCAGACAGGACGAACCCAACAATGAGCAGTTCTTC.

The V gene is TRBV6-5, the J gene TRBJ2-1; the match to TRBD2 covers 7 bases. The CDR3 covers 12 residues. The trim removed 3 bases at V and 14 bases at J, leaving 7 bases unmatched. The germline CDR1 and CDR2 sequences are MNHEY and SVGAGI. The CDR3 here is CASSYGGDREFF. The CDR3 coding sequence is TGTGCCAGCAGTTATGGGGGGGATCGAGAGTTCTTC.

V gene TRBV19 combines with J gene TRBJ1-5, with a weak D call TRBD1 (6 bases). The CDR3 is 15 amino acids. V lost 7 bases and J 5 bases, leaving 18 bases between the germline ends. CDR1 is LNHDA and CDR2 is SQIVND in the germline V gene (reference sequence). The CDR3 spells CASIPSGGLYQPQHF. The CDR3 bases are TGTGCCAGTATCCCGAGCGGGGGGCTATATCAGCCCCAGCATTTT.

J is TRBJ1-4 and V is TRBV4-1, with TRBD1 matching 11 bases. J gave up 2 bases and V 2 bases, and 7 bases lay outside the gene matches. This CDR3 contains 18 residues. Germline V lookup: CDR1 MGHRA, CDR2 YSYEKL. This chain's CDR3 is CASSQTPDRGPTNEKLFF. The CDR3 DNA reads TGCGCCAGCAGCCAAACTCCGGACAGGGGGCCTACTAATGAAAAACTGTTTTTT.

This clone appeared a single time. This chain connects TRBV6-5 to TRBJ2-5, with unresolved D. V was pared by 0 bases and J by 3 bases, with 5 bases between. The CDR3 covers 13 residues. Germline CDR1 reads MNHEY; CDR2 reads SVGAGI. The CDR3 protein is CASSYSSEETQYF. In DNA form, the CDR3 reads TGTGCCAGCAGTTACTCTTCCGAAGAGACCCAGTACTTC.

The chain links TRBV5-6 to TRBJ1-1; perhaps TRBD1 as D (6 bases). The CDR3 totals 16 residues. The V gene's germline CDR1 is SGHDT and CDR2 YYEEEE. V was shortened by 3 bases and J by 7 bases, with 22 bases between the two germline ends. The CDR3 here is CASSSNRLTGQREAFF. In nucleotides, the CDR3 is TGTGCCAGCAGCTCGAACCGCTTGACAGGCCAACGTGAAGCTTTCTTT.

This chain uses TRBV15 with TRBJ2-3, with a weak D call TRBD2 (6 bases). The CDR3 extends over 13 amino acids. The V gene lost 5 bases and the J gene lost 3 bases, with 9 bases spanning the gap. CDR1 and CDR2 (germline): LNHNV, YYDKDF (reference sequence). The CDR3 reads CATSSGVTDTQYF. CDR3 nucleotide sequence: TGTGCCACCAGCTCGGGAGTAACAGATACGCAGTATTTT.

The chain has TRBV11-2 and TRBJ2-7, with 9 bases aligning to TRBD2. The germline V gene has CDR1 SGHAT and CDR2 FQNNGV. The CDR3 loop spans 16 amino acids. With V trimmed by 1 base and J by 0 bases, 4 bases remained unmatched. The CDR3 protein is CASSLALAGSSYEQYF. CDR3 nucleotides: TGTGCCAGCAGCTTAGCGCTAGCGGGGAGCTCCTACGAGCAGTACTTC.

The chain's CDR3 is CASSSKGQLNQPQHF. The CDR3 nucleotides read TGTGCCAGCAGCTCCAAAGGACAGCTCAATCAGCCCCAGCATTTT. This sequence joins TRBV6-5 and TRBJ1-5; a possible D gene is TRBD1 (6 bases). The germline CDR1 and CDR2 sequences are MNHEY and SVGAGI. V dropped 6 bases and J dropped 3 bases, with 15 bases sitting between them. CDR3 size: 15 residues.

The rearrangement links TRBV27 to TRBJ1-2, with D perhaps matching TRBD1 (6 bases). The V end was cut by 4 bases, the J end by 6 bases, with 21 bases between. The CDR3 has 16 residues. Germline assignment: CDR1 MNHEY and CDR2 SMNVEV (reference sequence). The CDR3 DNA sequence: TGTGCCAGCAGTTCCCTTTTGGGGGGGCTTAGGAATGGCTACACCTTC. Amino acids: CASSSLLGGLRNGYTF.

This chain uses TRBV28 with TRBJ2-5; 8 bases match TRBD2. Germline lookup yields CDR1 MDHEN and CDR2 SYDVKM. The CDR3 contains 15 residues. V was clipped by 4 bases and J by 1 base; unmatched bases: 5. The CDR3, as DNA: TGTGCCAGCAGTTCACTAGCGGATACCCAAGAGACCCAGTACTTC. The encoded protein is CASSSLADTQETQYF.

The chain couples TRBV4-1 to TRBJ1-5, with D maybe TRBD1 (5 bases). V dropped 4 bases and J dropped 1 base, with 11 bases sitting between them. The CDR3 length is 15 residues. Per the germline V gene, CDR1 is MGHRA and CDR2 is YSYEKL. CDR3 DNA sequence: TGCGCCAGCAGCCCAGGGAGGGGAAGCAATCAGCCCCAGCATTTT. Its translation: CASSPGRGSNQPQHF.

CDR3 in amino acids: CASSLIDAGWSGNTIYF. Written as DNA, the CDR3 is TGTGCCAGCAGTTTAATCGATGCAGGGTGGTCTGGAAACACCATATATTTT. This chain connects TRBV28 to TRBJ1-3; D possibly corresponds to TRBD1 (5 bases). The CDR3 is 17 amino acids. V lost 2 bases to trimming and J lost 1 base, with 15 bases between them. The germline gives CDR1 MDHEN, CDR2 SYDVKM.

V and J are TRBV5-6 and TRBJ2-1, with TRBD1 as a possible D gene (5 bases). The CDR3 is made up of 13 amino acids. V gave up 10 bases and J gave up 4 bases, with 15 bases separating them. Germline assignment: CDR1 SGHDT and CDR2 YYEEEE. Here the CDR3 DNA reads TGTGCCTCCAGGGCCAAGGGGTACAATGAGCAGTTCTTC. Translated, it gives CASRAKGYNEQFF.

The chain has TRBV29-1 and TRBJ2-1; D is unclear. The CDR3 covers 12 residues. Between the trimmed V and J ends, which lost 2 bases and 10 bases, there was a span of 12 bases. In germline, CDR1 is SQVTM, CDR2 ANQGSEA. The CDR3, as DNA: TGCAGCGTTGAAAGTCGCACACCCGAGCAGTTCTTC. This sequence encodes CSVESRTPEQFF.

This chain links TRBV9 with TRBJ2-7; 7 bases match TRBD1. Trimming cost V 0 bases and J 2 bases; bases outside gene matches: 2. There are 14 residues in the CDR3. Germline V gives CDR1 SGDLS, CDR2 YYNGEE. The CDR3 sequence is CASSVGGGTYEQYF. For the CDR3, the DNA is TGTGCCAGCAGCGTAGGAGGGGGCACCTACGAGCAGTACTTC.

The chain employs TRBV6-1 and TRBJ1-6, with D unresolved. CDR3 size: 13 residues. CDR1 is MNHNS, CDR2 SASEGT, per germline. Trimming stripped 3 bases from V and 3 bases from J, with 3 bases between. The DNA for the CDR3 is TGTGCCAGCAGTGACAACTATAATTCACCCCTCCACTTT. Its translation is CASSDNYNSPLHF.

This chain uses TRBV29-1 with TRBJ1-1; D gene unclear. V was clipped by 6 bases and J by 2 bases, with 16 bases between them. Looked up from germline, CDR1 is SQVTM and CDR2 is ANQGSEA. The CDR3 runs to 14 residues. CDR3 DNA: TGCAGCGTCCCCAATGTAGTTTCAAACACTGAAGCTTTCTTT. Translating it yields CSVPNVVSNTEAFF.

The chain couples TRBV5-1 to TRBJ2-5; 12 bases match TRBD2. The germline V gene has CDR1 SGHRS and CDR2 YFSETQ. This CDR3 spans 16 amino acids. V gave up 4 bases and J gave up 0 bases; unmatched junction bases: 4. CDR3: CASSLGTSGYQETQYF. CDR3 sequence (DNA): TGCGCCAGCAGCCTAGGGACTAGCGGGTACCAAGAGACCCAGTACTTC.

V gene TRBV4-2 combines with J gene TRBJ1-1; D possibly corresponds to TRBD1 (5 bases). Germline V gene lookup returns CDR1 LGHNA and CDR2 YNFKEQ. This CDR3 spans 14 amino acids. Trimming stripped 0 bases from V and 5 bases from J, with 10 bases between. The CDR3 DNA reads TGTGCCAGCAGCCAAGACCCAGGGCTTACTGAAGCTTTCTTT. Amino acids: CASSQDPGLTEAFF.

The rearrangement joins TRBV5-1 to TRBJ1-6; TRBD1 is a possible D gene (6 bases). Germline-derived CDR1 and CDR2 are SGHRS and YFSETQ. CDR3 length: 14 amino acids. V was pared by 5 bases and J by 5 bases, with 11 bases between. In DNA, the CDR3 is TGCGCCAGCAGACAGGGAGCTGATAATTCACCCCTCCACTTT. Amino acids: CASRQGADNSPLHF.

V is TRBV7-9 and J is TRBJ2-5; TRBD1 agrees at 8 bases. Germline V gene data show CDR1 as SEHNR and CDR2 as FQNEAQ (reference sequence). V lost 5 bases, J lost 5 bases, and 4 bases stayed unmatched. This CDR3 has 13 residues. CDR3 coding DNA: TGTGCCAGCAGCCAGACAGGGGCGGAGACCCAGTACTTC. Translating gives CASSQTGAETQYF.

Only one count was recorded for this clone. V and J are TRBV25-1 and TRBJ1-2; 9 bases are a match to TRBD1. Germline V gene sequence: CDR1 MGHDK, CDR2 SYGVNS. CDR3 size: 13 residues. Trimming at V came to 4 bases and at J to 8 bases, leaving 5 bases not matched to a gene. The CDR3 DNA sequence: TGTGCCAGCAGTGGAGGGACAGGGAGCGGCTACACCTTC. Residues: CASSGGTGSGYTF.

The chain joins TRBV19 to TRBJ2-7; 7 nucleotides line up with TRBD1. V dropped 11 bases and J dropped 6; count of bases not matched to a gene: 13. CDR1 is LNHDA and CDR2 is SQIVND in the germline V gene (reference sequence). The CDR3 extends over 13 amino acids. The CDR3, as DNA: TGTGCCTCAAAGGGAACAGGGGCGAGCGAGCAGTACTTC. It codes for CASKGTGASEQYF.